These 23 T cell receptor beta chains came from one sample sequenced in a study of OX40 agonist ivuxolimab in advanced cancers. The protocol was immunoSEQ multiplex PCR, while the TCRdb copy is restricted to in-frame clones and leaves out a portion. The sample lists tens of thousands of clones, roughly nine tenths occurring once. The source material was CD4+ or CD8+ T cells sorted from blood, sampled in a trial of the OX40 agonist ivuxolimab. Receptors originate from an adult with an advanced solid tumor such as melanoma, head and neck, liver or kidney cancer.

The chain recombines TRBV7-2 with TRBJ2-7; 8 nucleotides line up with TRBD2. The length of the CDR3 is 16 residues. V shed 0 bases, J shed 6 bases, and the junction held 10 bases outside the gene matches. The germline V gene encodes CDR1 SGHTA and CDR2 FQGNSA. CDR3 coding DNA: TGTGCCAGCAGCTTAGCTAGCGGGATGCCCCAGGGCGAGCAGTACTTC. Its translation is CASSLASGMPQGEQYF.

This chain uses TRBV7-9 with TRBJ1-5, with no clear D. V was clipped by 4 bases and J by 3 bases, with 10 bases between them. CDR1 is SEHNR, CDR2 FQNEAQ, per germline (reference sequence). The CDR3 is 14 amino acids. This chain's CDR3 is CASSSSGFNQPQHF. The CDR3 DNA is TGTGCCAGCAGCTCGTCGGGCTTCAATCAGCCCCAGCATTTT.

The DNA for the CDR3 is TGCGCCAGCAGCCCCTCCTCTAGCCGTAGCGGGAGCGTAGATACGCAGTATTTT. It codes for CASSPSSSRSGSVDTQYF. This rearrangement joins TRBV4-1 to TRBJ2-3; 9 nucleotides match TRBD2. This CDR3 has 18 residues. Germline CDR1 is MGHRA and CDR2 is YSYEKL. With V trimmed by 4 bases and J by 5 bases, 16 bases remained unmatched.

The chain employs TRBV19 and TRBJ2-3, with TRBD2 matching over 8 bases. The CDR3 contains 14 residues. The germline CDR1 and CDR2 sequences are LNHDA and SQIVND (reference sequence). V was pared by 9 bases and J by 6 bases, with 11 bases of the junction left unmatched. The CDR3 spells CASQTTGGYDTQYF. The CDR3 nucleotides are TGTGCCAGCCAAACGACGGGAGGGTATGATACGCAGTATTTT. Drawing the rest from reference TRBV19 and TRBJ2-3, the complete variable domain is DGGITQSPKYLFRKEGQNVTLSCEQNLNHDAMYWYRQDPGQGLRLIYYSQIVNDFQKGDIAEGYSVSREKKESFPLTVTSAQKNPTAFYLCASQTTGGYDTQYFGPGTRLTVL.

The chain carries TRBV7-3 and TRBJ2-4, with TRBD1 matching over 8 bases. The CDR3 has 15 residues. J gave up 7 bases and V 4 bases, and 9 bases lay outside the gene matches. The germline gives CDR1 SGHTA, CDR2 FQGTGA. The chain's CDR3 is CASSSTGGKGNIQYF. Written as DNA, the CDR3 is TGTGCCAGCAGCTCAACAGGGGGAAAGGGGAACATTCAGTACTTC.

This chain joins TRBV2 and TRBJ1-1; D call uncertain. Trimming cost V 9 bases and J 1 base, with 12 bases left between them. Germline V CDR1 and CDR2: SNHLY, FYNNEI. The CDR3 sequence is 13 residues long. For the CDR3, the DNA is TGTGCCAGTGGACCCTTGACGAACACTGAAGCTTTCTTT. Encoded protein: CASGPLTNTEAFF.

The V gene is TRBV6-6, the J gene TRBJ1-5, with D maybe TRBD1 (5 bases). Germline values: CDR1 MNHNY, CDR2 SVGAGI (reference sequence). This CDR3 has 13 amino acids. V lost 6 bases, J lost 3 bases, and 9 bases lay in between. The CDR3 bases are TGTGCCAGCAGGGACACTGTCAATCAGCCCCAGCATTTT. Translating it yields CASRDTVNQPQHF.

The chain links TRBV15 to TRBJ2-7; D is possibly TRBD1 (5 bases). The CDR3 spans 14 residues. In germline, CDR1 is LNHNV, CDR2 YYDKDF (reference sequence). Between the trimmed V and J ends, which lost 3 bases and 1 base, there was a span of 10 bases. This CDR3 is CATSSFSGSYEQYF. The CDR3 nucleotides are TGTGCCACCAGCAGCTTTTCAGGGTCCTACGAGCAGTACTTC.

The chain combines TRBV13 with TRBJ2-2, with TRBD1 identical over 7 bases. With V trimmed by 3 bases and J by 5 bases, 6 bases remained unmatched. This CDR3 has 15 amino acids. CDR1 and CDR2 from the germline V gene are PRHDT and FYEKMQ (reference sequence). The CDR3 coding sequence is TGTGCCAGCAGCTTGCCGTACAGGGGTACCGGGGAGCTGTTTTTT. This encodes CASSLPYRGTGELFF.

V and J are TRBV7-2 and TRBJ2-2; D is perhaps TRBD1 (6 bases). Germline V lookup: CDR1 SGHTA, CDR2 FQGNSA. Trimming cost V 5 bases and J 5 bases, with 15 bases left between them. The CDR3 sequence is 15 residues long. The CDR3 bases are TGTGCCAGCAGCCAGACAGGCGCGATGACCGGGGAGCTGTTTTTT. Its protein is CASSQTGAMTGELFF.

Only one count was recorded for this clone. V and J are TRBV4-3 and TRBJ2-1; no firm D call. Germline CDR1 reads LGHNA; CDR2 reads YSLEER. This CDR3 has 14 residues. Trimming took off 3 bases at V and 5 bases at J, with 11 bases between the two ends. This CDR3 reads CASSQDLWNNEQFF. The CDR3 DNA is TGCGCCAGCAGCCAGGATCTTTGGAACAATGAGCAGTTCTTC.

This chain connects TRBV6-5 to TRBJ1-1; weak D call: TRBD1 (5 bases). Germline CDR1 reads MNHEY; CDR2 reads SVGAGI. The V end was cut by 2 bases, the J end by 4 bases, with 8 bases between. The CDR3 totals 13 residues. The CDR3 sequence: CASSYRGATEAFF. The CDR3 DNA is TGTGCCAGCAGTTACAGGGGAGCCACTGAAGCTTTCTTT.

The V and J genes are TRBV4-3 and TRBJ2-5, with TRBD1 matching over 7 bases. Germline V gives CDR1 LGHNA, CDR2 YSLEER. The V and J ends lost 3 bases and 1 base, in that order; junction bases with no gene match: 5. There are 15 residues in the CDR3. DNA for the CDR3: TGCGCCAGCAGCCAGTTGACAGGGCTCCAAGAGACCCAGTACTTC. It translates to CASSQLTGLQETQYF.

The CDR3 bases are TGTGCCAGCAGCAGACTCGGGTTTGAAAAACTGTTTTTT. Its translation: CASSRLGFEKLFF. The chain couples TRBV27 to TRBJ1-4; D unclear. Germline CDR1 and CDR2: MNHEY and SMNVEV (reference sequence). V was cut by 6 bases and J by 7 bases, with 12 bases left in between. CDR3 length: 13 residues.

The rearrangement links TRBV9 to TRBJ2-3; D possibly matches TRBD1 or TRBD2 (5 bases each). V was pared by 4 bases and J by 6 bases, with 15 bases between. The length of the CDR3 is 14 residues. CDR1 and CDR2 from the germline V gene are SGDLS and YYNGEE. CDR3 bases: TGTGCCAGCAGCTTCCGGGACCCGCCGGATACGCAGTATTTT. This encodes CASSFRDPPDTQYF.

The CDR3 here is CASSDLGSGGYTF. CDR3 sequence (DNA): TGTGCCAGCAGTGATCTGGGGTCGGGCGGCTACACCTTC. The genes are TRBV2 and TRBJ1-2; D unresolved. CDR3 length: 13 amino acids. Germline V gives CDR1 SNHLY, CDR2 FYNNEI. Trimming pared 3 bases from V and 8 bases from J, leaving 13 bases between. Variable domain in full (rest from reference TRBV2 and TRBJ1-2): EPEVTQTPSHQVTQMGQEVILRCVPISNHLYFYWYRQILGQKVEFLVSFYNNEISEKSEIFDDQFSVERPDGSNFTLKIRSTKLEDSAMYFCASSDLGSGGYTFGSGTRLTVV.

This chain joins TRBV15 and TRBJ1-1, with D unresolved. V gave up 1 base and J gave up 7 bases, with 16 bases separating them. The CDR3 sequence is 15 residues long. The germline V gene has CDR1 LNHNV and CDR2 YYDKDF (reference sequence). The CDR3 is CATSRAFDTQSEAFF. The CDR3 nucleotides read TGTGCCACCAGCAGAGCTTTTGACACTCAAAGTGAAGCTTTCTTT.

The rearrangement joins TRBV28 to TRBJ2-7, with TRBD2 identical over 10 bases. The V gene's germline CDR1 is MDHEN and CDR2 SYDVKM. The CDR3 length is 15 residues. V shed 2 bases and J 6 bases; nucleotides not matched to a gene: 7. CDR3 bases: TGTGCCAGCAGTTTAGTAGCGGGAGGTCTTTTCGAGCAGTACTTC. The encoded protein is CASSLVAGGLFEQYF.

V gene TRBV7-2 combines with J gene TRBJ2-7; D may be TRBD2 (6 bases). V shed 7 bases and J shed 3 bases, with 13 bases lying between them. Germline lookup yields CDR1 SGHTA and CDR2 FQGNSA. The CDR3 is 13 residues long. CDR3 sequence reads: CASTPGDRYEQYF. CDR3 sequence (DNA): TGTGCCAGCACCCCGGGGGATCGCTACGAGCAGTACTTC.

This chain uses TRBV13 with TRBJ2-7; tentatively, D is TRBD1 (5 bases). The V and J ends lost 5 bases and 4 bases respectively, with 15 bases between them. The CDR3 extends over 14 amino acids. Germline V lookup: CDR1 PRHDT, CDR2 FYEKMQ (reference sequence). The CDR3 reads CASSPVDREYEQYF. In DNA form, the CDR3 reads TGTGCCAGCAGCCCGGTTGACAGAGAGTACGAGCAGTACTTC.

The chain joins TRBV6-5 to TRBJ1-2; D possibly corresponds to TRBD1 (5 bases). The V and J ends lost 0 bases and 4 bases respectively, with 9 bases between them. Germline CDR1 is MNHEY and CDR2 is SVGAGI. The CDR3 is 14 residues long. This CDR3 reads CASSYSQGGYGYTF. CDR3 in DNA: TGTGCCAGCAGTTACTCTCAGGGTGGCTATGGCTACACCTTC.

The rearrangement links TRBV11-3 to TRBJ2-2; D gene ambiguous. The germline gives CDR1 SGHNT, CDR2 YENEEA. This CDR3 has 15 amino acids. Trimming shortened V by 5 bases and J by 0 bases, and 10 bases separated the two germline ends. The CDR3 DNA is TGTGCCAGCAGCCCCTCTAGTACGAACACCGGGGAGCTGTTTTTT. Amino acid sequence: CASSPSSTNTGELFF.

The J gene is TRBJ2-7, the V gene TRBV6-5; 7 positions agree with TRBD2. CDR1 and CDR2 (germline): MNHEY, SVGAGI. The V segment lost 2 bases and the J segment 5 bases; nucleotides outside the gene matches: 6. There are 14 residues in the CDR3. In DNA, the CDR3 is TGTGCCAGCAGTTACGGCGGGAGTGGGCACGAGCAGTACTTC. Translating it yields CASSYGGSGHEQYF.